This TCR beta chain was sequenced during a study of blood T cell repertoires in COVID-19. Study context: Acute-phase and convalescent COVID-19 samples originated in the United States, Italy and Spain.

Clones were read by immunoSEQ multiplex PCR, and TCRdb kept only the in-frame ones, dropping some. The repertoire includes approximately 190,000 clones, around four fifths of them detected once, and approximately 6.9% sits in the top ten. Per the germline V gene, CDR1 is SGDLS and CDR2 is YYNGEE. The CDR3 is made up of 20 amino acids. V was pared by 4 bases and J by 6 bases, with 21 bases of the junction left unmatched. The TCR originated in a human donor with acute or convalescent COVID-19. The donor label of this sample is uncertain. The sequencing input was peripheral blood. The rearrangement links TRBV9 to TRBJ2-2; 10 nucleotides agree with TRBD1. CDR3 DNA: TGTGCCAGCAGCCAAGAAGGTCGGGACAGGGGAAGCAATACCCCCGGGGAGCTGTTTTTT. Translating it yields CASSQEGRDRGSNTPGELFF.